Each of the 18 T cell receptor beta chains below was sequenced from the same sample in a study of cytomegalovirus exposure and HLA in healthy donors. Amplification used 60 Vbeta primers and 13 Jbeta primers. The data were produced by immunoSEQ multiplex PCR, yet TCRdb's version contains in-frame clones alone and is incomplete. This table has some 150,000 clones, roughly 79% appearing once. Source material: PBMCs. The receptors derive from a man in his forties in good health and CMV-seropositive.

The chain joins TRBV6-1 to TRBJ2-4; D unclear. CDR3 size: 13 residues. Trimming took off 3 bases at V and 12 bases at J, with 15 bases between the two ends. CDR1 and CDR2 from the germline V gene are MNHNS and SASEGT. As DNA, the CDR3 is TGTGCCAGCAGTGATTCCAGATTCGTCAGTCAGTACTTC. The encoded protein is CASSDSRFVSQYF.

The chain employs TRBV18 and TRBJ2-7, with D perhaps TRBD2 (6 bases). Germline V gene sequence: CDR1 KGHSH, CDR2 LQKENI. Trimming cost V 2 bases and J 3 bases, with 11 bases left between them. The CDR3 runs 14 residues. CDR3 sequence (DNA): TGTGCCAGCTCACCAGATAGCGGAAACTACGAGCAGTACTTC. Amino acid sequence: CASSPDSGNYEQYF.

This clone appeared a few times. This rearrangement joins TRBV28 to TRBJ2-5; the D gene is possibly TRBD1 (7 bases). In germline, CDR1 is MDHEN, CDR2 SYDVKM. This CDR3 is built from 15 residues. V dropped 8 bases and J dropped 5 bases, with 21 bases sitting between them. CDR3 sequence: CASGLAGGGWETQYF. In nucleotides, the CDR3 is TGTGCCAGCGGCCTCGCCGGAGGGGGCTGGGAGACCCAGTACTTC.

The gene calls are TRBV6-1 and TRBJ2-7, with 9 bases identical to TRBD1. The CDR3 spans 14 residues. Losses at the gene ends were 5 bases for V and 4 bases for J; bases not matched to a gene: 6. CDR1 and CDR2 from the germline V gene are MNHNS and SASEGT. As DNA, the CDR3 is TGTGCCAGCAGTTCGAGGACAGGGGAGTACGAGCAGTACTTC. Translation: CASSSRTGEYEQYF.

CDR3 loop: CASSLQQVNTGELFF. The CDR3 DNA follows: TGCGCCAGCAGCTTGCAACAGGTGAACACCGGGGAGCTGTTTTTT. This sequence joins TRBV5-1 and TRBJ2-2; the D gene is possibly TRBD1 (5 bases). Germline lookup yields CDR1 SGHRS and CDR2 YFSETQ. The CDR3 is 15 amino acids. Trimming cost V 1 base and J 1 base, with 8 bases left between them.

The chain carries TRBV4-2 and TRBJ2-5; 12 nucleotides match TRBD1. Germline V gives CDR1 LGHNA, CDR2 YNFKEQ. There are 16 residues in the CDR3. Germline trimming cut 4 bases from V and 11 bases from J; bases unmatched to any gene: 14. The chain's CDR3 is CASSLWGGQGAGEQYF. CDR3 DNA sequence: TGTGCCAGCAGCCTGTGGGGGGGACAGGGGGCGGGGGAGCAGTACTTC.

The CDR3 here is CASSLVGSGQGGSEQFF. As DNA, the CDR3 is TGCGCCAGCAGCTTGGTGGGGAGCGGCCAGGGGGGAAGTGAGCAGTTCTTC. The chain has TRBV5-1 and TRBJ2-1; TRBD1 might be the D (7 bases). The CDR3 covers 17 residues. The ends were cut back, 0 bases at V and 9 bases at J, with 22 bases in the middle. Germline V lookup: CDR1 SGHRS, CDR2 YFSETQ.

The rearrangement uses TRBV15 and TRBJ2-3; D is uncertain. CDR1 is LNHNV, CDR2 YYDKDF, per germline (reference sequence). CDR3 size: 13 residues. The V and J ends lost 4 bases and 7 bases respectively, with 12 bases between them. The DNA of the CDR3 is TGTGCCACCAGCAAGCTGGGCCCGAATACGCAGTATTTT. Its translation: CATSKLGPNTQYF.

The CDR3: CASSIELGSYNEQFF. The CDR3 DNA reads as TGTGCCAGTAGTATAGAACTAGGCTCCTACAATGAGCAGTTCTTC. J is TRBJ2-1 and V is TRBV19; tentative D call: TRBD2 (5 bases). V gave up 0 bases and J gave up 0 bases, with 6 bases separating them. This CDR3 has 15 residues. In germline, CDR1 is LNHDA, CDR2 SQIVND (reference sequence).

The chain joins TRBV30 to TRBJ2-7; 8 bases agree with TRBD1. This CDR3 has 14 residues. Germline trimming cut 3 bases from V and 0 bases from J; bases unmatched to any gene: 4. From germline, CDR1 is GTSNPN and CDR2 SVGIG (reference sequence). In DNA, the CDR3 is TGTGCCTGGAGGCAAGACAGGGGCTCCTACGAGCAGTACTTC. Protein product: CAWRQDRGSYEQYF. Using reference TRBV30 and TRBJ2-7 for the parts outside the CDR3, the full variable domain is SQTIHQWPATLVQPVGSPLSLECTVEGTSNPNLYWYRQAAGRGLQLLFYSVGIGQISSEVPQNLSASRPQDRQFILSSKKLLLSDSGFYLCAWRQDRGSYEQYFGPGTRLTVT.

In its sample, this clone was seen once. The gene calls are TRBV7-9 and TRBJ2-2; possible D gene TRBD2, 6 bases. The CDR3 length is 14 residues. V was shortened by 3 bases and J by 8 bases, with 13 bases between the two germline ends. Germline values: CDR1 SEHNR, CDR2 FQNEAQ (reference sequence). This CDR3 reads CASSFRRGLGELFF. CDR3 in DNA: TGTGCCAGCAGCTTCAGGCGGGGCCTAGGGGAGCTGTTTTTT.

This clone was observed once. This chain uses TRBV9 with TRBJ1-1; D not resolved. The CDR3 runs 14 residues. Trimming pared 0 bases from V and 1 base from J, leaving 7 bases between. Germline V gene data show CDR1 as SGDLS and CDR2 as YYNGEE. Here the CDR3 DNA reads TGTGCCAGCAGCGTAGGGCCAGAGAACACTGAAGCTTTCTTT. The encoded protein is CASSVGPENTEAFF.

This chain links TRBV19 with TRBJ2-1, with D tentatively TRBD2 (6 bases). The germline V gene encodes CDR1 LNHDA and CDR2 SQIVND (reference sequence). The germline V and J ends were trimmed by 5 bases and 5 bases, with 10 bases remaining between them. The CDR3 is made up of 13 amino acids. CDR3 sequence (DNA): TGTGCCAGTAGTGGGAGACTAGACAATGAGCAGTTCTTC. Translation: CASSGRLDNEQFF.

The CDR3 region has the DNA TGTGCCAGCAGCTCGACAGGGATGGGAATCACCGGGGAGCTGTTTTTT. It encodes CASSSTGMGITGELFF. The chain has TRBV5-4 and TRBJ2-2; 7 bases are shared with TRBD1. CDR3 length equals 16 residues. Germline lookup yields CDR1 SGHNT and CDR2 YYREEE (reference sequence). The trim removed 3 bases at V and 4 bases at J, leaving 9 bases unmatched.

The chain employs TRBV5-1 and TRBJ2-1; D not resolved. The germline V and J ends were trimmed by 0 bases and 6 bases, with 4 bases remaining between them. Germline CDR1 is SGHRS and CDR2 is YFSETQ. The CDR3 runs to 12 residues. The CDR3 loop reads CASSLGVNEQFF. The CDR3 bases are TGCGCCAGCAGCTTGGGAGTCAATGAGCAGTTCTTC.

V gene TRBV5-1 combines with J gene TRBJ1-1; D not resolved. The CDR3 runs 18 residues. From germline, CDR1 is SGHRS and CDR2 YFSETQ. V was cut by 0 bases and J by 1 base, with 19 bases left in between. The chain's CDR3 is CASSLGGVEGPRNTEAFF. The CDR3 region has the DNA TGCGCCAGCAGCTTGGGCGGAGTGGAGGGTCCGAGGAACACTGAAGCTTTCTTT.

About this clone: The sample contains more than one DNA sequence encoding this CDR3. CDR3 sequence: CASSPGQQETQYF. The CDR3 nucleotides read TGCGCCAGCAGCCCGGGACAGCAAGAGACCCAGTACTTC. The chain has TRBV5-1 and TRBJ2-5; TRBD1 matches 7 bases. Germline V gene data show CDR1 as SGHRS and CDR2 as YFSETQ. CDR3 size: 13 residues. V lost 4 bases to trimming and J lost 2 bases; unmatched junction nucleotides: 2. The full variable domain, completed using reference TRBV5-1 and TRBJ2-5, is KAGVTQTPRYLIKTRGQQVTLSCSPISGHRSVSWYQQTPGQGLQFLFEYFSETQRNKGNFPGRFSGRQFSNSRSEMNVSTLELGDSALYLCASSPGQQETQYFGPGTRLLVL.

This clone occurred a few times. The chain has TRBV9 and TRBJ2-1, with 12 bases identical to TRBD1. This CDR3 spans 19 amino acids. Germline V gene sequence: CDR1 SGDLS, CDR2 YYNGEE. V lost 3 bases, J lost 0 bases, and 10 bases stayed unmatched. As DNA, the CDR3 is TGTGCCAGCAGCGGAACGGGACAGGGGGCGGGCGGCTCCTACAATGAGCAGTTCTTC. Protein sequence: CASSGTGQGAGGSYNEQFF.